The sequence of this TCR beta chain was determined in a study of cytomegalovirus exposure and HLA in healthy donors. Researchers ran the PCR with 60 Vbeta and 13 Jbeta primers. Repertoires were generated with immunoSEQ multiplex PCR, while TCRdb's copy carries only in-frame clones and drops some. In total, the table holds more than 70,000 clones. The germline gives CDR1 SQVTM, CDR2 ANQGSEA. V was cut by 3 bases and J by 8 bases, with 10 bases left in between. The CDR3 has 11 residues. V gene TRBV29-1 combines with J gene TRBJ1-2, with D hard to call. This TCR was sampled from a woman in her fifties or sixties in good health and CMV-seronegative. The sequencing input was PBMCs. The CDR3 coding sequence is TGCAGCGTTGACCCGAGTTGGGGCTACACCTTC. Amino acids: CSVDPSWGYTF. The full variable domain, completed using reference TRBV29-1 and TRBJ1-2, is SAVISQKPSRDICQRGTSLTIQCQVDSQVTMMFWYRQQPGQSLTLIATANQGSEATYESGFVIDKFPISRPNLTFSTLTVSNMSPEDSSIYLCSVDPSWGYTFGSGTRLTVV.